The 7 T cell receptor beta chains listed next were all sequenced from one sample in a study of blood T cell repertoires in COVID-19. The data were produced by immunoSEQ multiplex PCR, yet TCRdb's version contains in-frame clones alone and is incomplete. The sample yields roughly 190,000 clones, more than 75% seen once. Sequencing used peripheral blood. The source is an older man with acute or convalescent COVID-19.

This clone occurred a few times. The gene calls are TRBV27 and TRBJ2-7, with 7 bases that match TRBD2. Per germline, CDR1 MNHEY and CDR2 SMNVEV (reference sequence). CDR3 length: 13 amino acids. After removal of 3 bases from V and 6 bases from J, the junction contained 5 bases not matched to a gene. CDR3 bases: TGTGCCAGCAGTTTGGGAGGGTTGGGCGAGCAGTACTTC. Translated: CASSLGGLGEQYF.

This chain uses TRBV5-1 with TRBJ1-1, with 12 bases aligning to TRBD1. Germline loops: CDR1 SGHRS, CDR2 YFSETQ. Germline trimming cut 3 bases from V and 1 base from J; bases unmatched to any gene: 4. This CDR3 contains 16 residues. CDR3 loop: CASSSGQGAGNTEAFF. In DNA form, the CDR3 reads TGCGCCAGCAGCTCGGGACAGGGGGCGGGGAACACTGAAGCTTTCTTT.

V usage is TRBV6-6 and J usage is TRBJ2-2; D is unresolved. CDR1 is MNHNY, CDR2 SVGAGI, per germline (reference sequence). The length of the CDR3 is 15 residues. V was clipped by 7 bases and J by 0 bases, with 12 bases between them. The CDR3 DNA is TGTGCCAGCACCCTAGGCGGAGCGAACACCGGGGAGCTGTTTTTT. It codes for CASTLGGANTGELFF.

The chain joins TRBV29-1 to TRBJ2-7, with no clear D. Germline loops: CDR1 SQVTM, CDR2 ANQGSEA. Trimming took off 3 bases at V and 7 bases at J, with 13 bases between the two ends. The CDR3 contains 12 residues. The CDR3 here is CSVEGYRREQYF. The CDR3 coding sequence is TGCAGCGTTGAGGGCTACCGCCGGGAGCAGTACTTC.

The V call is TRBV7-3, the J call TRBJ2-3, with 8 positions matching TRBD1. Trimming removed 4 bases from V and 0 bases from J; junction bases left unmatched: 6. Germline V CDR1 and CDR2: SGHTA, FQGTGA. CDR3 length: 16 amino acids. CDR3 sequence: CASSSRTGRSTDTQYF. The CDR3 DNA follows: TGTGCCAGCAGCTCCCGGACAGGGAGGAGCACAGATACGCAGTATTTT.

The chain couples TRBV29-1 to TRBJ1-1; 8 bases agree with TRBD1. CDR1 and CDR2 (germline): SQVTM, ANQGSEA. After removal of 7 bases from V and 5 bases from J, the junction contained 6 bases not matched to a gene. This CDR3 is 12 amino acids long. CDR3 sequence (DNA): TGCAGCGCCGACAGGGGCGGAACTGAAGCTTTCTTT. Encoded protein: CSADRGGTEAFF.

The CDR3 DNA sequence: TGTGCCAGCGGTAGTGTTAGCGCTCGCTCCTACGAGCAGTACTTC. It encodes CASGSVSARSYEQYF. The chain recombines TRBV27 with TRBJ2-7; D is perhaps TRBD2 (5 bases). V was clipped by 8 bases and J by 0 bases, with 17 bases between them. Germline CDR1 is MNHEY and CDR2 is SMNVEV (reference sequence). This CDR3 comprises 15 residues.